This T cell receptor beta chain was recovered during a study of blood T cells in healthy people across ages. CDR3 length: 15 residues. Trimming removed 3 bases at V and 2 bases at J, with 11 bases between. Germline assignment: CDR1 SNHLY and CDR2 FYNNEI. PCR was performed a second time for about 7 to 12 cycles using a sample-barcoded 5' primer and a J-beta primer mix. Using its own MiXCR run on the 5' RACE reads, TCRdb lists one record per CDR3 protein. The repertoire holds around 650,000 distinct CDR3 sequences, with around 41% as singletons. On this clonotype itself: This clone may be a read error of a much larger clone one base away.

The source is an elderly man in good health. The V gene is TRBV2, the J gene TRBJ2-1, with unresolved D. The sequencing sample was made of blood. The CDR3 DNA reads TGTGCCAGCAGTGATGACGAGGCTGCCTACAATGAGCAGTTCTTC. Translated: CASSDDEAAYNEQFF. Variable domain in full (rest from reference TRBV2 and TRBJ2-1): EPEVTQTPSHQVTQMGQEVILRCVPISNHLYFYWYRQILGQKVEFLVSFYNNEISEKSEIFDDQFSVERPDGSNFTLKIRSTKLEDSAMYFCASSDDEAAYNEQFFGPGTRLTVL.